Listed below are T cell receptor beta chains from one sample, sequenced in a study of OX40 agonist ivuxolimab in advanced cancers. Only in-frame clones appear in the TCRdb table, and some are missing; sequencing was by immunoSEQ multiplex PCR. This sample has more than 60,000 clones, with around 86% found just once. The sample was CD4+ or CD8+ T cells sorted from blood, taken in a trial of the OX40 agonist ivuxolimab. Every receptor here comes from an adult with an advanced solid tumor such as melanoma, head and neck, liver or kidney cancer. CDR3s include the opening cysteine and the closing phenylalanine or tryptophan. A D gene is named only where the DNA matches it firmly. The listing skips clone size in some rows; elsewhere it reads once, few, many or a size class.

j_call,clone_size,v_call,d_call,cdr3_aa,cdr3_nt
TRBJ2-7,once,TRBV27,-,CASSLGNNGRRAYEQYF,TGTGCCAGCAGTTTGGGAAACAACGGGAGAAGAGCTTACGAGCAGTACTTC
TRBJ2-7,-,TRBV6-4,-,CASSDLSPYSYEQYF,TGTGCCAGCAGTGACCTTTCGCCTTACTCCTACGAGCAGTACTTC
TRBJ2-2,few,TRBV11-3,-,CASATGITGELFF,TGTGCCAGCGCCACCGGTATCACCGGGGAGCTGTTTTTT
TRBJ2-1,-,TRBV2,-,CASSESRQGYNEQFF,TGTGCCAGCAGTGAAAGTAGGCAGGGATACAATGAGCAGTTCTTC
TRBJ1-5,medium-sized,TRBV10-3,-,CAIGGRDNQPQHF,TGTGCCATCGGGGGAAGGGACAATCAGCCCCAGCATTTT
TRBJ1-1,-,TRBV18,-,CASSSVGVAEAFF,TGTGCCAGCTCATCAGTAGGAGTCGCTGAAGCTTTCTTT
TRBJ2-1,-,TRBV4-2,-,CASSQANEQFF,TGTGCCAGCAGCCAGGCGAATGAGCAGTTCTTC
TRBJ2-7,-,TRBV4-3,-,CASSQVLGVWSYEQYF,TGCGCCAGCAGCCAAGTCCTGGGGGTTTGGTCCTACGAGCAGTACTTC
TRBJ1-1,-,TRBV18,TRBD1,CASSPRGKNFRNTEAFF,TGTGCCAGCTCACCCAGGGGGAAGAACTTTCGGAACACTGAAGCTTTCTTT
TRBJ2-3,once,TRBV5-8,-,CASSPHRDTQYF,TGTGCCAGCAGCCCACACCGGGATACGCAGTATTTT
TRBJ1-2,-,TRBV5-1,TRBD1,CASSSGQGLGGYTF,TGCGCCAGCAGCTCAGGACAGGGACTAGGTGGCTACACCTTC
TRBJ2-7,-,TRBV7-2,-,CASSLMWGASYEQYF,TGTGCCAGCAGCTTAATGTGGGGCGCTTCTTACGAGCAGTACTTC
TRBJ2-5,-,TRBV5-4,TRBD2,CASSLMGAGMETQYF,TGTGCCAGCAGCCTGATGGGAGCGGGAATGGAGACCCAGTACTTC
TRBJ1-1,few,TRBV10-3,TRBD1,CASRQQGGNTEAFF,TGTGCCTCCCGTCAACAGGGGGGGAACACTGAAGCTTTCTTT
TRBJ2-5,few,TRBV2,-,CASRAGMAGTQYF,TGTGCCAGCAGAGCAGGGATGGCGGGGACCCAGTACTTC
TRBJ2-7,-,TRBV28,-,CASSSGYSYEQYF,TGTGCCAGCAGTTCCGGGTACTCCTACGAGCAGTACTTC
TRBJ1-2,-,TRBV29-1,TRBD1,CSVGVQGAVTF,TGCAGCGTTGGTGTACAGGGGGCAGTCACCTTC
TRBJ2-6,once,TRBV6-1,TRBD1,CASRDRGANVLTF,TGTGCCAGCAGGGACAGGGGGGCCAACGTCCTGACTTTC
TRBJ2-6,-,TRBV5-4,TRBD1,CASSWDSSGANVLTF,TGTGCCAGCAGCTGGGACAGCTCTGGGGCCAACGTCCTGACTTTC
TRBJ1-4,-,TRBV4-3,-,CASSQEGQESEKLFF,TGCGCCAGCAGCCAAGAGGGTCAGGAAAGCGAAAAACTGTTTTTT
TRBJ1-2,few,TRBV20-1,-,CSAYGYTF,TGCAGTGCGTATGGCTACACCTTC
TRBJ2-5,-,TRBV5-1,-,CASSHNSGTQETQYF,TGCGCCAGCAGCCATAATTCAGGGACTCAAGAGACCCAGTACTTC
TRBJ2-7,-,TRBV2,-,CASRDGTYEQYF,TGTGCCAGCAGAGACGGTACCTACGAGCAGTACTTC
TRBJ1-6,-,TRBV7-2,-,CASSPGRGRGSYNSPLHF,TGTGCCAGCAGCCCCGGCCGGGGCAGGGGTTCCTATAATTCACCCCTCCACTTT
TRBJ1-1,-,TRBV7-9,-,CASSLTGFRDTEAFF,TGTGCCAGCAGCTTAACAGGGTTTAGGGACACTGAAGCTTTCTTT
TRBJ2-3,-,TRBV6-5,-,CASSYSTGLYTDTQYF,TGTGCCAGCAGTTACTCGACGGGACTCTACACAGATACGCAGTATTTT
TRBJ1-4,-,TRBV18,-,CASSDDGGRLFF,TGTGCCAGCTCAGATGACGGAGGGCGACTGTTTTTT
TRBJ1-3,-,TRBV10-1,-,CASSDGYSGNTIYF,TGCGCCAGCAGCGACGGGTACTCTGGAAACACCATATATTTT
TRBJ2-1,-,TRBV12-5,TRBD2,CASRVSGSHNEQFF,TGTGCTAGCCGTGTTAGCGGGAGTCACAATGAGCAGTTCTTC
TRBJ2-6,-,TRBV5-1,TRBD1,CASSSTGPGANVLTF,TGCGCCAGCAGCTCGACAGGGCCTGGGGCCAACGTCCTGACTTTC
TRBJ1-2,once,TRBV19,-,CASSMGGVEVGYTF,TGTGCCAGTAGTATGGGGGGCGTTGAGGTTGGCTACACCTTC
TRBJ1-2,-,TRBV6-6,TRBD1,CASSEGTDHQHTF,TGTGCCAGCAGTGAGGGGACAGATCATCAGCACACCTTC
TRBJ2-7,-,TRBV6-5,TRBD1,CASASAGTGIYEQYF,TGTGCCAGCGCCTCTGCCGGGACAGGAATCTACGAGCAGTACTTC
TRBJ2-7,-,TRBV5-1,-,CASSLDSWASYEQYF,TGCGCCAGCAGCTTGGATTCCTGGGCTTCCTACGAGCAGTACTTC
TRBJ1-5,-,TRBV19,TRBD1,CASSRTGAGQPQHF,TGTGCCAGTAGTAGAACAGGGGCGGGACAGCCCCAGCATTTT
TRBJ1-5,-,TRBV5-1,-,CASSSGEGFTQPQHF,TGCGCCAGCAGCTCCGGGGAAGGTTTTACTCAGCCCCAGCATTTT
TRBJ2-1,-,TRBV15,TRBD2,CATELAGTNGRSYNEQFF,TGTGCCACCGAGTTGGCGGGAACGAACGGGAGGTCCTACAATGAGCAGTTCTTC
TRBJ1-4,-,TRBV18,-,CASSPGAGEKLFF,TGTGCCAGCTCACCAGGGGCAGGTGAAAAACTGTTTTTT
TRBJ1-1,-,TRBV10-3,-,CAIRRNPQGNDGEGAFF,TGTGCCATCAGGAGGAATCCACAGGGAAACGATGGGGAAGGGGCTTTCTTT
TRBJ2-1,-,TRBV5-4,TRBD2,CASSLKLAVGEQFF,TGTGCCAGCAGCTTGAAACTAGCGGTTGGTGAGCAGTTCTTC
TRBJ2-7,-,TRBV6-6,TRBD2,CASSYAGVTEQYF,TGTGCCAGCAGTTACGCGGGAGTGACTGAGCAGTACTTC
TRBJ2-2,-,TRBV2,-,CASSEVTGSGELFF,TGTGCCAGCAGTGAAGTAACAGGGTCCGGGGAGCTGTTTTTT
TRBJ1-2,-,TRBV7-2,-,CASSPNLAGEHGNYGYTF,TGTGCCAGCAGCCCCAACTTGGCAGGGGAACACGGAAACTATGGCTACACCTTC
TRBJ2-2,once,TRBV7-9,-,CASRLEGVNTGELFF,TGTGCCAGCAGACTGGAGGGGGTTAACACCGGGGAGCTGTTTTTT
TRBJ1-4,-,TRBV5-1,-,CASSPTRTRGDWLFF,TGCGCCAGCAGCCCTACTCGGACACGGGGGGACTGGCTGTTTTTT
TRBJ1-3,-,TRBV2,-,CASRKRRQVENTIYF,TGTGCCAGCAGAAAACGGAGGCAGGTGGAAAACACCATATATTTT
TRBJ2-5,-,TRBV2,-,CASTGTLQETQYF,TGTGCCAGCACGGGGACGTTACAAGAGACCCAGTACTTC
TRBJ1-2,-,TRBV7-9,-,CAATAGAYGYTF,TGTGCCGCCACCGCGGGTGCCTATGGCTACACCTTC
TRBJ2-5,-,TRBV29-1,-,CSVNRDGETQYF,TGCAGCGTTAACAGGGATGGCGAGACCCAGTACTTC
TRBJ2-1,-,TRBV7-9,TRBD2,CATRTSGSGNEQFF,TGTGCCACCAGGACTAGCGGGAGTGGAAATGAGCAGTTCTTC
TRBJ1-5,-,TRBV5-8,-,CASSFTSTADSNQPQHF,TGTGCCAGCAGCTTCACAAGCACGGCGGATAGCAATCAGCCCCAGCATTTT
TRBJ1-5,-,TRBV2,-,CASRGPGIQPQRF,TGTGCCAGCAGGGGGCCAGGGATTCAGCCCCAGCGTTTT